This T cell receptor beta chain was identified during a study of blood T cell repertoires in COVID-19. Participants' reported clinical history set cohort assignment. The authors' processing: Reference gene primer amplification gave nucleated cell count estimates. Measured with immunoSEQ multiplex PCR; TCRdb has only the in-frame clones, and not every one. V and J calls and clone size are as listed in that table; D and trimming were resolved from the DNA. Of under 200,000 clones in the sample, approximately 87% were seen once. Germline values: CDR1 GTSNPN, CDR2 SVGIG (reference sequence). The J segment lost 10 bases and the V segment lost 1 base, leaving 9 bases of the junction unmatched. The CDR3 runs 15 residues.

This rearrangement joins TRBV30 to TRBJ1-6; 8 bases line up with TRBD1. Sequencing input: PBMCs or T cells enriched from blood (not recorded which). The sequence derives from a woman aged 45-65 years who had recovered from COVID-19. CDR3 bases: TGTGCCTGGAGTGGCCGGGACAGGTGGCGGTCACCCCTCCACTTT. Amino acids: CAWSGRDRWRSPLHF. Full variable domain (outside the CDR3, taken from reference TRBV30 and TRBJ1-6): SQTIHQWPATLVQPVGSPLSLECTVEGTSNPNLYWYRQAAGRGLQLLFYSVGIGQISSEVPQNLSASRPQDRQFILSSKKLLLSDSGFYLCAWSGRDRWRSPLHFGNGTRLTVT.